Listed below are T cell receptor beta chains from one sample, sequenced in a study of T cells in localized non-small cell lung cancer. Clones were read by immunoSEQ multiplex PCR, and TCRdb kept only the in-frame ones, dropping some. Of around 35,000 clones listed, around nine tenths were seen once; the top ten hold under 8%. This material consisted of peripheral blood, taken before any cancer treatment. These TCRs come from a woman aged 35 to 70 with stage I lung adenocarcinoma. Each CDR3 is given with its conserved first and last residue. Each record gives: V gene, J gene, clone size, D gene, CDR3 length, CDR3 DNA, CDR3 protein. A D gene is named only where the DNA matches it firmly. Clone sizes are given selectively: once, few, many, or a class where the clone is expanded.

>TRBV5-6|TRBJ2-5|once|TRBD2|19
TGTGCCAGCAGCTTTAGCGGGGGGGCTATAAAAACTATTACCGAGACCCAGTACTTC
CASSFSGGAIKTITETQYF
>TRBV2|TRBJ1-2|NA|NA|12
TGTGCCAGCAGTGAACGCGGCTATGGCTACACCTTC
CASSERGYGYTF
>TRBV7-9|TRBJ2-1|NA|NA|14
TGTGCCAGCAATGGCCAGGGGTCCTACAATGAGCAGTTCTTC
CASNGQGSYNEQFF
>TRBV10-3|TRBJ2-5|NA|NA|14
TGTGCCATCAGTGTAGGGGGGGGTAGGGAGACCCAGTACTTC
CAISVGGGRETQYF
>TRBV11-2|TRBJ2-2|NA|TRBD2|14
TGTGCCAGCAGCTTAGCGGGAGGGACCGGGGAGCTGTTTTTT
CASSLAGGTGELFF
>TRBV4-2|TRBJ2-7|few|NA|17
TGTGCCAGCAGCCAATCGCGAGGAGGCTCAAGGGGCTACGAGCAGTACTTC
CASSQSRGGSRGYEQYF
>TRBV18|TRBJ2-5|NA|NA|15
TGTGCCAGCTCACCGGCCGGGACGACAGGAGAGACCCAGTACTTC
CASSPAGTTGETQYF
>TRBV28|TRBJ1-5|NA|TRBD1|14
TGTGCCAGCAGTTTAACAGGGGCTACTCAGCCCCAGCATTTT
CASSLTGATQPQHF
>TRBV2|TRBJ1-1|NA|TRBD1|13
TGTGCCAGCAGGGGGACAGGGCGGACTGAAGCTTTCTTT
CASRGTGRTEAFF
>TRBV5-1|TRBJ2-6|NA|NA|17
TGCGCCAGCAGCCAGGGACGGATGAACTCTGGGGCCAACGTCCTGACTTTC
CASSQGRMNSGANVLTF
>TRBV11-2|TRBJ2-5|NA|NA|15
TGTGCCAGCAGCTTAGCCAGGGGTTTGGGGGAGACCCAGTACTTC
CASSLARGLGETQYF
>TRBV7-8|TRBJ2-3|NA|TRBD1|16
TGTGCCAGCAGCGCGACAGGGGCCTTCAGCACAGATACGCAGTATTTT
CASSATGAFSTDTQYF
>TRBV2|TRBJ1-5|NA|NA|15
TGTGCCAGCAGTTCATACGACAGTCTAAATCAGCCCCAGCATTTT
CASSSYDSLNQPQHF
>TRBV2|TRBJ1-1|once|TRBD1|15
TGTGCCAGCATCGCAGGGGGCGCCTCGGCGACTGAAGCTTTCTTT
CASIAGGASATEAFF
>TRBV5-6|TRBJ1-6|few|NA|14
TGTGCCAGCAGCTTTGGGATTTATAATTCACCCCTCCACTTT
CASSFGIYNSPLHF
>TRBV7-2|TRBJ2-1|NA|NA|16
TGTGCCAGCAGGTCTTTACGGGGGGCCTCCTACAATGAGCAGTTCTTC
CASRSLRGASYNEQFF
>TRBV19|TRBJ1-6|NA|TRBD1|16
TGTGCCAGTAGCATGAAAACGACAGGGATTGGATCACCCCTCCACTTT
CASSMKTTGIGSPLHF
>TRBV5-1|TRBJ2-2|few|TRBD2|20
TGCGCCAGCAGCCTATACGTCCCGGGACTAGCGGGGGCCCCCACCGGGGAGCTGTTTTTT
CASSLYVPGLAGAPTGELFF
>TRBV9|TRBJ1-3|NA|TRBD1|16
TGTGCCAGCAGCGGGTTCGGGACAGGGGCCGGAAACACCATATATTTT
CASSGFGTGAGNTIYF
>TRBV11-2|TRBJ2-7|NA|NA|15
TGTGCCAGCAGCTTAGAAGTTGTCCGGCAGCACGAGCAGTACTTC
CASSLEVVRQHEQYF
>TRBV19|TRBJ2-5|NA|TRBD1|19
TGTGCCAGTAGTATAGATTCTCGCCGGACAGGGATGACGATTGGGACCCAGTACTTC
CASSIDSRRTGMTIGTQYF
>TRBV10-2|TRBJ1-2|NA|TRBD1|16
TGCGCCAGCAGTGATGGGTCTACAGGGGGCGTCTATGGCTACACCTTC
CASSDGSTGGVYGYTF
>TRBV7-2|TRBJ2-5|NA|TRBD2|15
TGTGCCAGCAGCTCGGGACTAGCGGGGACAGAGACCCAGTACTTC
CASSSGLAGTETQYF
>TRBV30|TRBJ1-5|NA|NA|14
TGTGCCTGGAGTGGCGGCAGGGGCAATCAGCCCCAGCATTTT
CAWSGGRGNQPQHF
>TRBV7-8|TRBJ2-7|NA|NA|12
TGTGCCAGCAGCTTAGACGGGGCCGAGCAGTACTTC
CASSLDGAEQYF
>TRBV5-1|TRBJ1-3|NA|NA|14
TGCGCCAGCAGTTCGGCTGCCTCTGGAAACACCATATATTTT
CASSSAASGNTIYF
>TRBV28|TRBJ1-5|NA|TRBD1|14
TGTGCCAGCAGCCGTGACAGGGTGCGTCAGCCCCAGCATTTT
CASSRDRVRQPQHF
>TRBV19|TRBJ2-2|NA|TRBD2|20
TGTGCCAGTAGTATCGGCCGGCCCTCGCGGGGGGGCGGGTACACCGGGGAGCTGTTTTTT
CASSIGRPSRGGGYTGELFF
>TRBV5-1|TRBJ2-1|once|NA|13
TGCGCCAGCAAACCGAGCTCCTACAATGAGCAGTTCTTC
CASKPSSYNEQFF
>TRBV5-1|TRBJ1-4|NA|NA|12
TGCGCCAGCTGGCAGGGAGATGAAAAACTGTTTTTT
CASWQGDEKLFF
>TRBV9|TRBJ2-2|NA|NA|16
TGTGCCAGCAGCGTAGGCCAGGGGACCCCCACCGGGGAGCTGTTTTTT
CASSVGQGTPTGELFF
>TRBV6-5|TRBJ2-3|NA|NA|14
TGTGCCAGCAGTTACGGCACACTTATCGATACGCAGTATTTT
CASSYGTLIDTQYF
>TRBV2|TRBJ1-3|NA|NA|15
TGTGCCAGCAAATTGGGGACATCTACTGGAAACACCATATATTTT
CASKLGTSTGNTIYF
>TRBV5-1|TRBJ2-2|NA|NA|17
TGCGCCAGCAGCTTGGGGACAGGGAGGGCCAACACCGGGGAGCTGTTTTTT
CASSLGTGRANTGELFF
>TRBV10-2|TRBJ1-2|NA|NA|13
TGCGCCAGCAGTGCTTGGGGTGACTATGGCTACACCTTC
CASSAWGDYGYTF
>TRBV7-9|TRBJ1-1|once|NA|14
TGTGCCAGCAGCCTCTCGACTTGGAACACTGAAGCTTTCTTT
CASSLSTWNTEAFF
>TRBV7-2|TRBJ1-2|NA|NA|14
TGTGCCAGCAGCTTAGTGGGGGATAACTATGGCTACACCTTC
CASSLVGDNYGYTF
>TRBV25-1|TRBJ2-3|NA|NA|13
TGTGCCAGCAGTGATTCGGGGGCAGATACGCAGTATTTT
CASSDSGADTQYF
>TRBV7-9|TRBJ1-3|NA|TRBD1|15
TGTGCCAGCAGCTGGTCACAGGGGTCCGGAAACACCATATATTTT
CASSWSQGSGNTIYF
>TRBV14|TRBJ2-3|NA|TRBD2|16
TGTGCCAGCAGCCAAGAAATAGGGACTATCACAGATACGCAGTATTTT
CASSQEIGTITDTQYF
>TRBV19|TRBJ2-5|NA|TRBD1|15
TGTGCCAGTAGCGGACAGGGGCACCCTCAAGAGACCCAGTACTTC
CASSGQGHPQETQYF
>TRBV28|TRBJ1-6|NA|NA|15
TGTGCCAGCAGTTCCATTCGGGGGAGTAATTCACCCCTCCACTTT
CASSSIRGSNSPLHF
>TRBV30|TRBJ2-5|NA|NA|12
TGTGCCTACACCACGTACCAAGAGACCCAGTACTTC
CAYTTYQETQYF
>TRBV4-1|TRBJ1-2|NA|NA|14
TGCGCCAGCAGCCAAGATAACACGAACTATGGCTACACCTTC
CASSQDNTNYGYTF
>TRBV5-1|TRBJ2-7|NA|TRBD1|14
TGCGCCAGCAGCTTGGGACAGGGAGTCGGTGAGCAGTACTTC
CASSLGQGVGEQYF
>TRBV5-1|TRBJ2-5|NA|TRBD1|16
TGCGCCAGCAGCACGGGACAGGGTCGCGCCGGGGAGACCCAGTACTTC
CASSTGQGRAGETQYF
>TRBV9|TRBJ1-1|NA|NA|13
TGTGCCAGCAGCGTAGGAAGAAACACTGAAGCTTTCTTT
CASSVGRNTEAFF
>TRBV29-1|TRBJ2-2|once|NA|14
TGCAGCGCCGGGCCCCATAGTAACACCGGGGAGCTGTTTTTT
CSAGPHSNTGELFF
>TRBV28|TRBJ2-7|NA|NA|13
TGTGCCAGCAGTCTCGACAAAGGGATGTGGCAGTACTTC
CASSLDKGMWQYF
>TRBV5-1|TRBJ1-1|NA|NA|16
TGCGCCAGCAGCTCCCACTCCGGGACGGTGAACACTGAAGCTTTCTTT
CASSSHSGTVNTEAFF
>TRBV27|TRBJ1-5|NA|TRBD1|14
TGTGCCACCCCGGACAGGGAGGGTACTCAGCCCCAGCATTTT
CATPDREGTQPQHF